These 4 T cell receptor beta chains were all obtained from the same sample, sequenced in a study of persistence of HIV-infected CD4 T cells (dated by TCRdb to the early 2020s). Their cognate antigens are unknown. The immunoSEQ hsTCRB assay version 4 in survey mode was used to sequence TCRbeta repertoires from genomic DNA. The source is immuneACCESS, and TCRdb retained only in-frame sequences with V and J called. Part of the clones is not carried over; for the studies checked, unresolved V genes explain less than half of this, and the remainder is unexplained. The sample yields 45,000 or so clones; about 87% were counted once. The ten most abundant clones make up around 3.4% of the sample. The meaning of the sample's treatment or condition label: suppressive antiretroviral therapy. As a nonspecific positive control representing the CD4+ T cell repertoire, cells were stimulated with anti-CD3/anti-CD28 magnetic beads. CD4+ T cells that responded were sorted based on upregulation of both CD40 ligand and CD69.

Specimen: CD4+ T cells sorted from PBMCs after approximately 20-hour stimulation, collected from a patient who received antiretroviral therapy. The cell subset or site label on this specimen signifies: CD40L+CD69+ CD4 T cells responding to anti-CD3/anti-CD28 beads, representing the overall repertoire. The receptors shown here come from an adult woman with HIV who was CMV-seropositive.

The chain uses TRBV5-1 and TRBJ1-1, with D possibly being TRBD1 (6 bases). Germline CDR1 is SGHRS and CDR2 is YFSETQ. Trimming stripped 0 bases from V and 9 bases from J, with 15 bases between. The CDR3 totals 14 residues. For the CDR3, the DNA is TGCGCCAGCAGCTTGGGGGACCACCGGGACAAAGCTTTCTTT. It translates to CASSLGDHRDKAFF.

The V gene is TRBV28, the J gene TRBJ2-7, with no clear D. The CDR3 totals 13 residues. Trimming took 1 base from V and 6 from J, leaving 10 bases between them. Germline CDR1 is MDHEN and CDR2 is SYDVKM. The CDR3 loop reads CASSLFTKAEQYF. The CDR3, as DNA: TGTGCCAGCAGTTTATTTACGAAAGCCGAGCAGTACTTC.

The V call is TRBV3-1 (or the pseudogene TRBV3-2), the J call TRBJ1-1; tentative D call: TRBD1 (5 bases). V lost 4 bases, J lost 1 base, and 7 bases lay in between. The length of the CDR3 is 13 residues. From germline, CDR1 is LGHDT and CDR2 YNNKEL (reference sequence). This chain's CDR3 is CASSPGQNTEAFF. DNA for the CDR3: TGTGCCAGCAGCCCCGGACAGAACACTGAAGCTTTCTTT.

The chain combines TRBV28 with TRBJ1-3; 7 bases align to TRBD1. CDR3 length: 14 amino acids. Germline CDR1 is MDHEN and CDR2 is SYDVKM. Trimming at V came to 4 bases and at J to 8 bases, leaving 8 bases not matched to a gene. The CDR3 region is CASSYSDRVDTIYF. CDR3 DNA: TGTGCCAGCAGTTACTCAGACAGGGTTGACACCATATATTTT.